Below, one T cell receptor beta chain is given with its context. TCRdb re-called the 5' RACE reads; one entry per CDR3 protein, DNA not given. This sample lists over 110,000 distinct CDR3 sequences; its ten largest clones have about 2.6%. Per the germline V gene, CDR1 is SGHTA and CDR2 is FQGNSA. This CDR3 region has 13 residues. This record belongs to a study of monozygotic twins with inflammatory bowel disease. The sequence was obtained from a human donor with ulcerative colitis or Crohn's disease, or a healthy co-twin of an affected twin (not recorded which). Sequenced material: blood. The rearrangement joins TRBV7-2 to TRBJ2-3; the D call from TCRdb, TRBD2, cannot be confirmed without DNA. The CDR3 loop reads CASRPRVGDTQYF.